These 2 T cell receptor beta chains came from one sample sequenced in a study of control samples from healthy donors and cancer patients. Profiled with immunoSEQ multiplex PCR; TCRdb holds only in-frame clones, not every one. The sample includes about 110,000 clones, more than 85% of them seen just once. What was sequenced was blood. These receptors all come from a woman aged 50 to 60 in good health.

V is TRBV29-1 and J is TRBJ1-2; 8 bases are a match to TRBD1. V shed 5 bases and J 1 base; nucleotides not matched to a gene: 6. The germline CDR1 and CDR2 sequences are SQVTM and ANQGSEA. The CDR3 extends over 14 amino acids. The CDR3 loop is CSVKLTGGNYGYTF. DNA for the CDR3: TGCAGCGTTAAACTCACAGGGGGTAACTATGGCTACACCTTC.

This chain joins TRBV19 and TRBJ1-1, with D perhaps TRBD1 (6 bases). Germline V lookup: CDR1 LNHDA, CDR2 SQIVND (reference sequence). V shed 3 bases and J shed 7 bases, with 18 bases lying between them. The CDR3 covers 15 residues. The CDR3 nucleotides are TGTGCCAGTAGTATTTGGGACAACCCGGGGAATGAAGCTTTCTTT. Its translation: CASSIWDNPGNEAFF.